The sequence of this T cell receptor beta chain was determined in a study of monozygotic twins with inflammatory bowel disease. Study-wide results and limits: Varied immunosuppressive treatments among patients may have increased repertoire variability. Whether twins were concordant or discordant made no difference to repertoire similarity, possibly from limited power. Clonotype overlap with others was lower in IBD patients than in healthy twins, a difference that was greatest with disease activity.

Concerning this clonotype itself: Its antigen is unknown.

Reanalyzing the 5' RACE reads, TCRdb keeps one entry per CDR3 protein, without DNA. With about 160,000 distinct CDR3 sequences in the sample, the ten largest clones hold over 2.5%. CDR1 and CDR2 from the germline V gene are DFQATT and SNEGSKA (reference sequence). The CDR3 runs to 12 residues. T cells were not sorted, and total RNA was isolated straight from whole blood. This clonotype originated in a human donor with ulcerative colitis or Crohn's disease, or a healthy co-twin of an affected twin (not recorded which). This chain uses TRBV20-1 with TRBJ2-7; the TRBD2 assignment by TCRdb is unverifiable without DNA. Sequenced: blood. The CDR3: CSASSGRPEQYF.